Described below is a single TCR beta chain sequence and its context. As handled by the study authors: Estimation of nucleated cell counts relied on the amplification of reference gene primers. Clones were sequenced by immunoSEQ multiplex PCR, and TCRdb holds only the in-frame ones, with some missing. That table gives V, J and clone size, and the DNA gave D and trimming. The top ten hold roughly 7.7% of the sample, which has 52,000 or so clones, 75% to 90% seen once. This record comes from a study of blood T cell repertoires in COVID-19. Study information: Some COVID-19 samples were acute and others convalescent; all came from the United States, Italy and Spain. PBMCs, B-cell-depleted T cells, or T cells provided the cDNA or gDNA that made up the material.

The CDR3 totals 12 residues. Between the trimmed V and J ends, which lost 9 bases and 2 bases, there was a span of 9 bases. Germline assignment: CDR1 LNHDA and CDR2 SQIVND (reference sequence). The rearrangement links TRBV19 to TRBJ2-3; TRBD2 is a possible D gene (5 bases). The sequence came from a woman in her sixties or seventies with active COVID-19. The material sequenced was peripheral blood. This CDR3 is CASGLATDTQYF. The CDR3, as DNA: TGTGCCAGCGGACTTGCCACAGATACGCAGTATTTT.